The rows below give T cell receptor beta chains drawn from one sample of a study of blood T cell repertoires in COVID-19. Profiling relied on immunoSEQ multiplex PCR, and the TCRdb table lists in-frame clones only, not all of them. The repertoire has around 280,000 clones, 89% of them found once; the top ten carry 11%. Sequencing was done on a sample of peripheral blood. All receptors come from a woman in her 30s with COVID-19, enrolled during active disease. The CDR3 runs from the conserved cysteine through the conserved F or W. A D gene is named only where the DNA matches it firmly. The size field is filled for only some rows; it gives once, few, many or a size class.

d_call,j_call,clone_size,v_call,cdr3_nt,cdr3_aa
TRBD2,TRBJ2-2,once,TRBV7-9,TGTGCCAGCAGTCATAGACTAGCCCCCCCCGGGGAGCTGTTTTTT,CASSHRLAPPGELFF
TRBD2,TRBJ2-1,NA,TRBV5-1,TGCGCCAGCAGCTTTGGGACTAGCGGGAATGAGCAGTTCTTC,CASSFGTSGNEQFF
TRBD2,TRBJ2-1,NA,TRBV2,TGTGCCAGCAGGAGGGGAGCGGGGAGCTCCTACAATGAGCAGTTCTTC,CASRRGAGSSYNEQFF
NA,TRBJ2-2,NA,TRBV15,TGTGCCACCAGCAAGGAGGTCCTAAACGCGGAGCTGTTTTTT,CATSKEVLNAELFF
NA,TRBJ2-7,once,TRBV6-1,TGTGCCAGCAGTGAAGCTCCCCTCTCCTACGAGCAGTACTTC,CASSEAPLSYEQYF
NA,TRBJ1-1,once,TRBV19,TGTGCCAGTAGGGGATTGGGGGGGAACACTGAAGCTTTCTTT,CASRGLGGNTEAFF
TRBD2,TRBJ2-5,NA,TRBV13,TGTGCCAGCAGCTCACGTATAGAGCGGGGTTTCGGGGAGACCCAGTACTTC,CASSSRIERGFGETQYF
TRBD1,TRBJ2-7,NA,TRBV5-4,TGTGCCAGCAGCAAGCCGGGACGGGACAGAGGAAACTACGAGCAGTACTTC,CASSKPGRDRGNYEQYF
NA,TRBJ1-2,NA,TRBV7-9,TGTGCCAGCGTCCCCTTGGAGGCCTATGGCTACACCTTC,CASVPLEAYGYTF
NA,TRBJ2-2,NA,TRBV16,TGTGCCAGCAGTCGTCAGGGAAACACCGGGGAGCTGTTTTTT,CASSRQGNTGELFF
TRBD1,TRBJ1-2,NA,TRBV7-9,TGTGCCAGCAGCTTCGGACAGGGGGATAACTATGGCTACACCTTC,CASSFGQGDNYGYTF
NA,TRBJ1-6,NA,TRBV5-1,TGCGCCAGCAGCCATGGACAGTGGGATTCACCCCTCCACTTT,CASSHGQWDSPLHF
NA,TRBJ2-3,NA,TRBV9,TGTGCCAGCAGCTGGACTGGCACAGATACGCAGTATTTT,CASSWTGTDTQYF
NA,TRBJ1-5,NA,TRBV21-1,TGTGCCAGCAGCATCCCGCGGTCGATTAGCAATCAGCCCCAGCATTTT,CASSIPRSISNQPQHF
TRBD2,TRBJ2-1,once,TRBV18,TGTGCCAGCTCACCACCGCAGCGGGGAAGTAAGTTCTTC,CASSPPQRGSKFF
NA,TRBJ1-4,NA,TRBV19,TGTGCCAGCAACACCGCAACTAATGAAAAACTGTTTTTT,CASNTATNEKLFF
TRBD1,TRBJ1-5,NA,TRBV23-1,TGCGCCAGCAAACCCCGACAGGGATGTAGCTGGCAGCCCCAGCATTTT,CASKPRQGCSWQPQHF
NA,TRBJ1-3,NA,TRBV10-1,TGCGCCAGCAGTGAGTTTCGGAGCTCTGGAAACACCATATATTTT,CASSEFRSSGNTIYF
TRBD1,TRBJ1-2,NA,TRBV11-2,TGTGCCAGCAGCTCACCCCCGAGGACAGGGAGCTATGGCTACACCTTC,CASSSPPRTGSYGYTF
NA,TRBJ2-1,NA,TRBV18,TGTGCCAGCTCTAGCGGCCCGCGCAATGAGCAGTTCTTC,CASSSGPRNEQFF
TRBD1,TRBJ1-1,NA,TRBV29-1,TGCAGCGTTTCGGGACAGCTGAACACTGAAGCTTTCTTT,CSVSGQLNTEAFF
TRBD1,TRBJ1-5,NA,TRBV7-9,TGTGCCAGCAGCCGGACAGGGACTGGACAGCCCCAGCATTTT,CASSRTGTGQPQHF
NA,TRBJ1-2,NA,TRBV6-5,TGTGCCAGCAGTCCCGGTTTTCCCTCGACTTATGGCTACACCTTC,CASSPGFPSTYGYTF
NA,TRBJ1-1,NA,TRBV24-1,TGTGCCACCAGTGATGAGGGGGACACTGAAGCTTTCTTT,CATSDEGDTEAFF
NA,TRBJ1-6,NA,TRBV5-1,TGCGCCAGCAGAGAGATATCTAGTTCCAATTCACCCCTCCACTTT,CASREISSSNSPLHF
TRBD2,TRBJ2-5,once,TRBV2,TGTGCCAGCAGTGAAGTGGTGGGACTAGACGGGGAGACCCAGTACTTC,CASSEVVGLDGETQYF
NA,TRBJ2-7,NA,TRBV2,TGTGCCAGCAGTGGGGACTCTGAGCCGGACTACGAGCAGTACTTC,CASSGDSEPDYEQYF
NA,TRBJ2-7,NA,TRBV6-5,TGTGCCAGCAGTTACTTTAACTCGCCGGGGGAGCAGTACTTC,CASSYFNSPGEQYF